These 14 T cell receptor beta chains originate from one sample sequenced in a study of blood T cell repertoires in COVID-19 (dated by TCRdb to the early 2020s). The library was built by means of the immunoSEQ multiplex PCR assay. The source is immuneACCESS, and TCRdb retained only in-frame sequences with V and J called. Part of the clones is not carried over; for the studies checked, unresolved V genes explain less than half of this, and the remainder is unexplained. The table for this sample lists about 200,000 clones; 80% to 90% of them were counted only once. The top ten clones comprise about 2.5% of the sample. Sequencing was performed on peripheral blood. The receptors were gathered from a woman in her thirties or forties with active or convalescent COVID-19.

This clone was counted a few times. The gene calls are TRBV19 and TRBJ1-1, with D possibly being TRBD1 (6 bases). The V end lost 5 bases, the J end lost 4 bases, and 14 bases lay between the germline ends. The CDR3 consists of 14 residues. Germline V gene lookup returns CDR1 LNHDA and CDR2 SQIVND (reference sequence). CDR3 sequence: CASSATTGFTEAFF. DNA for the CDR3: TGTGCCAGTAGTGCAACCACAGGGTTCACTGAAGCTTTCTTT. The full variable domain, its missing parts supplied by reference TRBV19 and TRBJ1-1, is DGGITQSPKYLFRKEGQNVTLSCEQNLNHDAMYWYRQDPGQGLRLIYYSQIVNDFQKGDIAEGYSVSREKKESFPLTVTSAQKNPTAFYLCASSATTGFTEAFFGQGTRLTVV.

The chain is built from TRBV4-1 and TRBJ1-2; D may be TRBD1 (5 bases). CDR1 and CDR2 (germline): MGHRA, YSYEKL. The CDR3 has 15 residues. V was trimmed by 4 bases and J by 4 bases, leaving 16 bases between them. In DNA, the CDR3 is TGCGCCAGCAGCCCACCAGAGCGGGGCCTCTATGGCTACACCTTC. This translates into CASSPPERGLYGYTF.

This chain uses TRBV27 with TRBJ2-7; 7 bases are a match to TRBD2. The CDR3 extends over 13 amino acids. The trim removed 2 bases at V and 5 bases at J, leaving 3 bases unmatched. The germline gives CDR1 MNHEY, CDR2 SMNVEV (reference sequence). As DNA, the CDR3 is TGTGCCAGCAGTTTAGGGGGAGGGAACGAGCAGTACTTC. Its translation: CASSLGGGNEQYF.

This chain connects TRBV11-3 to TRBJ1-2, with 10 bases lining up with TRBD1. Germline CDR1 is SGHNT and CDR2 is YENEEA. The CDR3 extends over 17 amino acids. V lost 4 bases, J lost 0 bases, and 8 bases stayed unmatched. DNA for the CDR3: TGTGCCAGCAGCTCGGGACAGGGGTTCCCTTCTAACTATGGCTACACCTTC. Translating gives CASSSGQGFPSNYGYTF.

The chain joins TRBV21-1 to TRBJ2-7; the DNA was not compared with TRBD2, the D call given in the table. TRBV21-1 is recorded as a pseudogene. There are 12 residues in the CDR3. CDR3 amino acids: CASSKGTFEQYF. Written as DNA, the CDR3 is TGTGCCAGCAGCAAAGGGACTTTCGAGCAGTACTTC.

The rearrangement links TRBV4-2 to TRBJ1-2, with D uncertain. Germline V gene lookup returns CDR1 LGHNA and CDR2 YNFKEQ. The CDR3 is 15 amino acids. V lost 1 base, J lost 2 bases, and 11 bases lay in between. The CDR3 DNA is TGTGCCAGCAGCCAAGCCACCGGGATAAACTATGGCTACACCTTC. Its translation is CASSQATGINYGYTF.

Only a few counts were recorded for this clone. This chain uses TRBV5-1 with TRBJ1-3, with TRBD1 identical over 11 bases. The V gene's germline CDR1 is SGHRS and CDR2 YFSETQ. The CDR3 spans 16 residues. With V trimmed by 7 bases and J by 0 bases, 6 bases remained unmatched. The CDR3 spells CASGQGAMGSGNTIYF. The CDR3 coding sequence is TGCGCCAGCGGACAGGGGGCAATGGGCTCTGGAAACACCATATATTTT.

The rearrangement joins TRBV7-2 to TRBJ2-4; a weak D match, TRBD2 (5 bases). Trimming removed 6 bases at V and 6 bases at J, with 21 bases between. The CDR3 totals 16 residues. The germline CDR1 and CDR2 sequences are SGHTA and FQGNSA. CDR3 nucleotide sequence: TGTGCCAGCAGTGTAGGGATCCAGGCACGGGGAAACATTCAGTACTTC. It yields the protein CASSVGIQARGNIQYF.

The rearrangement links TRBV29-1 to TRBJ2-5; D remains unclear. Deletions cut 5 bases from V and 2 bases from J, with 6 bases between. Looked up from germline, CDR1 is SQVTM and CDR2 is ANQGSEA. The CDR3 extends over 11 amino acids. CDR3 amino acids: CSVREQETQYF. Here the CDR3 DNA reads TGCAGCGTTCGAGAGCAAGAGACCCAGTACTTC.

The chain recombines TRBV10-1 with TRBJ1-4, with 9 bases matching TRBD1. J gave up 10 bases and V 5 bases, and 8 bases lay outside the gene matches. CDR1 is WNHNN, CDR2 SYGVQD, per germline (reference sequence). The CDR3 is made up of 14 amino acids. The CDR3 nucleotides read TGCGCCAGCAGTCTGACAGGGGGTCGGGCAAAACTGTTTTTT. It translates to CASSLTGGRAKLFF.

This chain connects TRBV7-9 to TRBJ2-1; TRBD2 matches 16 bases. Germline V gene data show CDR1 as SEHNR and CDR2 as FQNEAQ (reference sequence). The CDR3 is 19 amino acids. V was clipped by 4 bases and J by 8 bases; unmatched bases: 14. The chain's CDR3 is CASSSGTSGRALFSDEQFF. The DNA for the CDR3 is TGTGCCAGCAGCTCCGGGACTAGCGGGAGGGCCCTTTTTTCAGATGAGCAGTTCTTC. The complete variable domain, with remaining parts taken from reference TRBV7-9 and TRBJ2-1, reads DTGVSQNPRHKITKRGQNVTFRCDPISEHNRLYWYRQTLGQGPEFLTYFQNEAQLEKSRLLSDRFSAERPKGSFSTLEIQRTEQGDSAMYLCASSSGTSGRALFSDEQFFGPGTRLTVL.

J is TRBJ1-2 and V is TRBV5-1; 11 bases are shared with TRBD1. Germline V gene sequence: CDR1 SGHRS, CDR2 YFSETQ. The ends lost 2 bases at V and 5 bases at J; junction bases unmatched: 5. The length of the CDR3 is 15 residues. This CDR3 reads CASSFNGQGAYGYTF. The CDR3 nucleotides read TGCGCCAGCAGCTTCAACGGACAGGGGGCATATGGCTACACCTTC.

The rearrangement links TRBV7-6 to TRBJ2-3; 11 bases fit TRBD2. The V gene's germline CDR1 is SGHVS and CDR2 FNYEAQ. The V and J ends lost 5 bases and 5 bases, in that order; junction bases with no gene match: 21. The CDR3 has 20 residues. This CDR3 is CASSPQIQVAGGPGGDTQYF. The CDR3 nucleotides are TGTGCCAGCAGCCCGCAAATCCAGGTAGCGGGAGGGCCTGGGGGAGATACGCAGTATTTT.

This clone has just a few counts. The rearrangement links TRBV5-4 to TRBJ1-1; TRBD1 might be the D (6 bases). In germline, CDR1 is SGHNT, CDR2 YYREEE (reference sequence). The CDR3 loop spans 16 amino acids. Trimming stripped 4 bases from V and 0 bases from J, with 16 bases between. The CDR3 sequence is CASSPGRGSMNTEAFF. CDR3 in DNA: TGTGCCAGCAGCCCGGGGAGGGGGTCGATGAACACTGAAGCTTTCTTT.